The 19 T cell receptor beta chains given below trace back to one sample, sequenced in a study of PD-L1 blockade in urothelial cancer. Produced via immunoSEQ multiplex PCR; TCRdb's table is partial and in-frame only. Of over 75,000 clones in the sample, 70% to 90% are singletons; the top ten hold approximately 14%. As for time point: pretreatment peripheral blood. Sample: PBMCs, taken around atezolizumab (anti-PD-L1) treatment. All receptors derive from a man aged 60-69 years with urothelial cancer.

The rearrangement links TRBV11-3 to TRBJ2-7; a possible D gene is TRBD1 (5 bases). Trimming left V 0 bases short and J 6 bases short, with 12 bases between. This CDR3 has 14 residues. Looked up from germline, CDR1 is SGHNT and CDR2 is YENEEA. The CDR3 here is CASSLEFLGAEQYF. CDR3 sequence (DNA): TGTGCCAGCAGCTTAGAATTTTTAGGGGCCGAGCAGTACTTC.

Worth noting for this clone: Other DNA sequences in the same sample also yield this CDR3. This rearrangement joins TRBV7-2 to TRBJ2-5; the match to TRBD2 covers 7 bases. Germline lookup yields CDR1 SGHTA and CDR2 FQGNSA. The CDR3 totals 14 residues. The junction had 6 bases not matched to a gene; V was cut back by 3 bases and J by 5 bases. The CDR3 DNA is TGTGCCAGCAGCTTGGGAGGGCCGTTGGAGACCCAGTACTTC. Protein sequence: CASSLGGPLETQYF.

The V and J genes are TRBV2 and TRBJ2-1, with TRBD1 as a possible D gene (5 bases). The germline CDR1 and CDR2 sequences are SNHLY and FYNNEI. CDR3 length: 14 residues. V was trimmed by 3 bases and J by 9 bases, leaving 15 bases between them. This CDR3 reads CASSEAGWLREQFF. Written as DNA, the CDR3 is TGTGCCAGCAGTGAGGCAGGGTGGCTACGTGAGCAGTTCTTC. The whole variable domain, filled in from reference TRBV2 and TRBJ2-1, reads EPEVTQTPSHQVTQMGQEVILRCVPISNHLYFYWYRQILGQKVEFLVSFYNNEISEKSEIFDDQFSVERPDGSNFTLKIRSTKLEDSAMYFCASSEAGWLREQFFGPGTRLTVL.

The table lists this clone with a count of one. J is TRBJ2-5 and V is TRBV14; 11 nucleotides align to TRBD2. The CDR3 spans 16 residues. Trimming cost V 4 bases and J 4 bases; bases outside gene matches: 8. Germline V gives CDR1 SGHDN, CDR2 FVKESK. The CDR3 region is CASSPLTSGMRETQYF. Written as DNA, the CDR3 is TGTGCCAGCAGCCCCTTGACTAGCGGGATGAGAGAGACCCAGTACTTC.

The V and J genes are TRBV18 and TRBJ2-3, with 7 bases aligning to TRBD2. V lost 6 bases and J lost 7; bases outside the gene matches: 10. Per germline, CDR1 KGHSH and CDR2 LQKENI. The CDR3 runs to 14 residues. The CDR3 is CASSQTASGNTQYF. For the CDR3, the DNA is TGTGCCAGCTCTCAGACTGCTAGCGGTAATACGCAGTATTTT.

This clone occurred once. This chain links TRBV18 with TRBJ1-1; tentatively, D is TRBD1 (5 bases). CDR3 length: 15 amino acids. Germline V lookup: CDR1 KGHSH, CDR2 LQKENI. The V gene lost 1 base and the J gene lost 3 bases, with 12 bases spanning the gap. CDR3 sequence: CASSPRSGGDTEAFF. The CDR3 DNA sequence: TGTGCCAGCTCACCACGATCGGGAGGGGACACTGAAGCTTTCTTT.

The chain couples TRBV30 to TRBJ1-4; D is undetermined. This CDR3 has 14 amino acids. With 2 bases removed from V and 2 bases from J, the gap between germline ends came to 9 bases. The germline V gene encodes CDR1 GTSNPN and CDR2 SVGIG (reference sequence). In DNA form, the CDR3 reads TGTGCCTGGAGTTTGGGAGCGACTAATGAAAAACTGTTTTTT. This gives the protein CAWSLGATNEKLFF. The whole variable domain, remainder taken from reference TRBV30 and TRBJ1-4, is SQTIHQWPATLVQPVGSPLSLECTVEGTSNPNLYWYRQAAGRGLQLLFYSVGIGQISSEVPQNLSASRPQDRQFILSSKKLLLSDSGFYLCAWSLGATNEKLFFGSGTQLSVL.

V usage is TRBV7-8 and J usage is TRBJ2-2, with D perhaps matching TRBD1 (5 bases). Germline CDR1 is SGHVS and CDR2 is FQNEAQ. This CDR3 region has 16 residues. Trimming removed 5 bases at V and 4 bases at J, with 17 bases between. The CDR3 nucleotides are TGTGCCAGCAGCCCCCCCGATGGCAGGGCCACCGGGGAGCTGTTTTTT. Protein: CASSPPDGRATGELFF.

J is TRBJ2-1 and V is TRBV7-3; TRBD2 matches at 13 bases. CDR1 is SGHTA and CDR2 is FQGTGA in the germline V gene. J lost 10 bases, V lost 4 bases, and 7 bases had no gene match. This CDR3 has 15 amino acids. The CDR3 nucleotides are TGTGCCAGCAGCTCAGGGACTAGCGGGATTGACGAGCAGTTCTTC. Its protein product is CASSSGTSGIDEQFF.

The chain combines TRBV9 with TRBJ2-7; D may be TRBD1 (6 bases). The CDR3 has 14 amino acids. The ends were cut back, 3 bases at V and 2 bases at J, with 12 bases in the middle. CDR1 is SGDLS, CDR2 YYNGEE, per germline. CDR3 coding DNA: TGTGCCAGCAGCGGCCAACAGGGCCCCTACGAGCAGTACTTC. Translated, it gives CASSGQQGPYEQYF.

V is TRBV5-6 and J is TRBJ1-5, with D uncertain. This CDR3 is built from 13 residues. Germline CDR1 reads SGHDT; CDR2 reads YYEEEE. The germline V and J ends were trimmed by 0 bases and 5 bases, with 6 bases remaining between them. DNA of the CDR3: TGTGCCAGCAGCTTGGCTCGGGATCAGCCCCAGCATTTT. It codes for CASSLARDQPQHF.

CDR3 amino acids: CASRSGGGTDTQYF. CDR3 sequence (DNA): TGCGCCAGCAGAAGTGGGGGGGGCACAGATACGCAGTATTTT. The J gene is TRBJ2-3, the V gene TRBV5-1; 7 bases are shared with TRBD2. The CDR3 sequence is 14 residues long. V dropped 5 bases and J dropped 1; count of bases not matched to a gene: 4. Germline CDR1 SGHRS, CDR2 YFSETQ.

V is TRBV20-1 and J is TRBJ1-6; weak D call: TRBD1 (5 bases). Between the trimmed V and J ends, which lost 3 bases and 14 bases, there was a span of 11 bases. From germline, CDR1 is DFQATT and CDR2 SNEGSKA (reference sequence). The CDR3 runs to 11 residues. The CDR3 sequence: CSASRESTLHF. In DNA, the CDR3 is TGCAGTGCTAGCAGGGAATCCACCCTCCACTTT.

The chain links TRBV19 to TRBJ2-1, with 9 bases fitting TRBD2. The germline gives CDR1 LNHDA, CDR2 SQIVND (reference sequence). J was trimmed by 6 bases and V by 1 base; bases with no gene match: 10. The CDR3 is 17 amino acids. The CDR3 coding sequence is TGTGCCAGTAGTATAGGCGGCGGGAGGGCCTTTAGCAATGAGCAGTTCTTC. This encodes CASSIGGGRAFSNEQFF.

This chain joins TRBV9 and TRBJ1-3, with TRBD1 matching over 7 bases. The germline CDR1 and CDR2 sequences are SGDLS and YYNGEE. V trimming: 4 bases; J trimming: 5 bases; junction bases outside the gene matches: 6. There are 14 residues in the CDR3. This CDR3 is CASSPRQGRNTIYF. For the CDR3, the DNA is TGTGCCAGCAGCCCCCGACAGGGTCGAAACACCATATATTTT.

V is TRBV11-2 and J is TRBJ2-7; 8 positions agree with TRBD2. CDR1 and CDR2 from the germline V gene are SGHAT and FQNNGV. This CDR3 region has 17 residues. J gave up 4 bases and V 0 bases, and 11 bases lay outside the gene matches. CDR3 loop: CASSLDTDGRARYEQYF. The DNA of the CDR3 is TGTGCCAGCAGCTTAGATACGGACGGGAGGGCCCGGTACGAGCAGTACTTC.

CDR3 coding DNA: TGCGCCAGCAGCTACTCAGGCAGCGGGGAGCTGTTTTTT. Residues: CASSYSGSGELFF. V is TRBV5-1 and J is TRBJ2-2; D gene uncertain. The germline CDR1 and CDR2 sequences are SGHRS and YFSETQ. CDR3 length: 13 residues. V was shortened by 3 bases and J by 7 bases, with 10 bases between the two germline ends.

The chain carries TRBV7-6 and TRBJ1-1; 9 nucleotides line up with TRBD1. V lost 3 bases, J lost 2 bases, and 4 bases stayed unmatched. CDR3 length: 15 residues. Germline CDR1 is SGHVS and CDR2 is FNYEAQ. The CDR3 region is CASSLMDRGNTEAFF. The CDR3 coding sequence is TGTGCCAGCAGCTTGATGGACAGGGGAAACACTGAAGCTTTCTTT.

V and J are TRBV5-1 and TRBJ2-2; the D gene is possibly TRBD1 (5 bases). The CDR3 covers 17 residues. Germline V gene lookup returns CDR1 SGHRS and CDR2 YFSETQ. Trimming took off 0 bases at V and 3 bases at J, with 15 bases between the two ends. The chain's CDR3 is CASSLDFRVKDTGELFF. CDR3 coding DNA: TGCGCCAGCAGCTTGGATTTCAGGGTAAAGGACACCGGGGAGCTGTTTTTT.